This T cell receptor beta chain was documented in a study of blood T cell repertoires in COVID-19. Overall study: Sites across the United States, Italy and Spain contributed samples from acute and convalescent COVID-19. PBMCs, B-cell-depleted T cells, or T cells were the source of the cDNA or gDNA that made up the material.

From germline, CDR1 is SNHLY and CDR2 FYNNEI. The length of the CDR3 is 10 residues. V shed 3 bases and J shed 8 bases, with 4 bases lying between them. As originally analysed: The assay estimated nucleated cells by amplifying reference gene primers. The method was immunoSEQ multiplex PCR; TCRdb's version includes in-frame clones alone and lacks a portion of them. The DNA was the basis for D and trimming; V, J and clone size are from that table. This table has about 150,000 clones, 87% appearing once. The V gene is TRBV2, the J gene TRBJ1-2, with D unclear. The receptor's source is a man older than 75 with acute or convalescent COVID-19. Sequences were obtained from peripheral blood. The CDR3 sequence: CASSDLGYTF. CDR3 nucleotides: TGTGCCAGCAGTGACTTGGGCTACACCTTC.